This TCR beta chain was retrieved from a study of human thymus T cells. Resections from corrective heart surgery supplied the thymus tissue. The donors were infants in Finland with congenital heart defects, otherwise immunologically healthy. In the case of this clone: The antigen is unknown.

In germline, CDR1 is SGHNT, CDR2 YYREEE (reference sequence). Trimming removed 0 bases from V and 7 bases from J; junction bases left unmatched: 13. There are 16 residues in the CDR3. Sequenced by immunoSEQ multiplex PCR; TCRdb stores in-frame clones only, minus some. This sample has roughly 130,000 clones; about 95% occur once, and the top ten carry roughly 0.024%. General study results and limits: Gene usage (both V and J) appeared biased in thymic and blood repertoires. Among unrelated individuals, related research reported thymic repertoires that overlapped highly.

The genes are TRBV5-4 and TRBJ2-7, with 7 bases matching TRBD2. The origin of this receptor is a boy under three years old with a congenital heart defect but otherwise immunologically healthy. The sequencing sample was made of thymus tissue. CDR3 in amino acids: CASSLEASGLNREQYF. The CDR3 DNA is TGTGCCAGCAGCTTGGAGGCTAGCGGACTCAATCGAGAGCAGTACTTC.